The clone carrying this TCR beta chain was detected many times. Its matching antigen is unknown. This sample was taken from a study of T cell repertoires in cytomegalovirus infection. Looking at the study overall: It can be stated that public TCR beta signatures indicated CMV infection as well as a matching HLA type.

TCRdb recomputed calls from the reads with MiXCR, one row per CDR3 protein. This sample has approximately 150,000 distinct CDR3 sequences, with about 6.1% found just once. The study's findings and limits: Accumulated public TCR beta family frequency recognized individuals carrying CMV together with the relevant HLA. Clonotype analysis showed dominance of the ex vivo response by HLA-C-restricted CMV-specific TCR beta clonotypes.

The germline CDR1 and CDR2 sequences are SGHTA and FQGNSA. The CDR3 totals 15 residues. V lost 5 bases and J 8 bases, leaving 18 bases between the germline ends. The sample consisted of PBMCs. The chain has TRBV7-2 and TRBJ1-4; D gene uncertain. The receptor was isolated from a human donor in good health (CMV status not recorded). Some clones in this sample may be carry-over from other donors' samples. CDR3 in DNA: TGTGCCAGCAGCCCAGACCTAAACCTAGGGGAAAAACTGTTTTTT. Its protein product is CASSPDLNLGEKLFF.